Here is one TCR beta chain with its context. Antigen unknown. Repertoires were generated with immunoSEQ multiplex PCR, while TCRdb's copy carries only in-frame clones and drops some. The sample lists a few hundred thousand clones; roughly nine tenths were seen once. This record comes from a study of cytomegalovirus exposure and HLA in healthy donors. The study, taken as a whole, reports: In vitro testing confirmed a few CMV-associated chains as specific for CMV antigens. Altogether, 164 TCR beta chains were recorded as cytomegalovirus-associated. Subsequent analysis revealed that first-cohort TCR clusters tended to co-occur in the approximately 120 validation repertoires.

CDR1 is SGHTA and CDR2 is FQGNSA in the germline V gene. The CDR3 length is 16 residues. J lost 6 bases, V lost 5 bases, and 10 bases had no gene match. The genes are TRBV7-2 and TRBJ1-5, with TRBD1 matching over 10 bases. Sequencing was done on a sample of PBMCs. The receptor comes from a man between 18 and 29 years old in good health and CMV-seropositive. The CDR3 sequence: CASSEYGTGVGQPQHF. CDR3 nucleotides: TGTGCCAGCAGCGAGTACGGGACAGGGGTAGGTCAGCCCCAGCATTTT.